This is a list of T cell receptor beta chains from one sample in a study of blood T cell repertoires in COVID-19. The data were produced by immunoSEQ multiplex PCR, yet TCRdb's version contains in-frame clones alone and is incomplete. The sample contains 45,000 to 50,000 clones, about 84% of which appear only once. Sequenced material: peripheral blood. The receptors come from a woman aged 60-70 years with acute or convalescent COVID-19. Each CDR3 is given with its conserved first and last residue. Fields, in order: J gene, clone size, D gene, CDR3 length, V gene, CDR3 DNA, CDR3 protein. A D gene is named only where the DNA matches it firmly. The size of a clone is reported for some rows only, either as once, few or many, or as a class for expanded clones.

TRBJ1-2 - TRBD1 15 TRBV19 TGTGCCAGTAGTCGGGGGACAGACTCCGGCTATGGCTACACCTTC CASSRGTDSGYGYTF
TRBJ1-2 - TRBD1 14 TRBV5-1 TGCGCCAGCAGATCTCAGGGGGTCAACTATGGCTACACCTTC CASRSQGVNYGYTF
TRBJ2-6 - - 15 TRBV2 TGTGCCAGCAAGGAGCTAGCGTCGGGGGCCAACGTCCTGACTTTC CASKELASGANVLTF
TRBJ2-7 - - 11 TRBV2 TGTGCCAGTGGGGATGGAGGTGCGCAGTACTTC CASGDGGAQYF
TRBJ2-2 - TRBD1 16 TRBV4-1 TGCGCCAGCAGCCCTCAGGGGGCGAATTTCGCCGGGGAGCTGTTTTTT CASSPQGANFAGELFF
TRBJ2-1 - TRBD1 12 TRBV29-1 TGCAGCCTCTTTACAGGGGGCGGTGAGCAGTTCTTC CSLFTGGGEQFF
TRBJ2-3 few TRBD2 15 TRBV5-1 TGCGCCAGCAGCATTGCGGGGGGGTCCTCAGATACGCAGTATTTT CASSIAGGSSDTQYF
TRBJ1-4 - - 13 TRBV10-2 TGCGCCAGCAGTGAGAACTCAAATGAAAAACTGTTTTTT CASSENSNEKLFF
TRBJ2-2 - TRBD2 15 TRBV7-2 TGTGCCAGCAGCTTAATCCTCGGGGGGACCGGGGAGCTGTTTTTT CASSLILGGTGELFF
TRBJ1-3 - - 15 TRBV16 TGTGCCAGCAGCCAGCAATCGGGCTCTGGAAACACCATATATTTT CASSQQSGSGNTIYF
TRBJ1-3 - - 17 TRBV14 TGTGCCAGCAGCCAAGATTCTAACAGATACTCTGGAAACACCATATATTTT CASSQDSNRYSGNTIYF
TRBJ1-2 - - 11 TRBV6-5 TGTGCCAGCAGTTTGGCCGGGGGCTACACCTTC CASSLAGGYTF
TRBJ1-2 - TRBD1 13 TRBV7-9 TGTGCCAGCAGCGGACAGGGATCCTATGGCTACACCTTC CASSGQGSYGYTF